This entry concerns a single T cell receptor beta chain. Antigen specificity is unknown. At one of its ends the junction is not consistent with the germline gene, which may arise from a read error. This sample was included in a study of breast tumors, draining lymph nodes, adjacent tissues. Regarding the study as a whole: Tumor T cell lymph node origin was a supported hypothesis, not proven.

Axillary draining lymph nodes of breast cancer patients supplied the node samples. The CDR3 is 15 residues long. Germline V gene data show CDR1 as SEHNR and CDR2 as FQNEAQ (reference sequence). TCRdb processed the multiplex PCR reads anew with MiXCR; each CDR3 protein has one entry. The data hold around 290,000 distinct CDR3 sequences, with about 30% observed a single time. This clonotype was sampled from a female donor with breast cancer. Some clones in this sample may be carry-over from other donors' samples. Sequenced material: axillary lymph node tissue. The chain couples TRBV7-9 to TRBJ2-5; 7 bases align to TRBD1. The DNA of the CDR3 is TGTGCCAGCAGCTTAGGGACAGGCCGAGGAGAGACCCAGCACTTC. Translation: CASSLGTGRGETQHF.